The sequence of this T cell receptor beta chain was determined in a study of cytomegalovirus exposure and HLA in healthy donors. Study-level findings and limits: The majority of TCR sequences were rare, yet some public TCRs appeared in many donors.

Of note for this clone: Its antigen is not identified.

Clones were sequenced by immunoSEQ multiplex PCR, and TCRdb holds only the in-frame ones, with some missing. The sample comprises tens of thousands of clones, roughly 93% of which are singletons, and roughly 0.74% rests with the top ten. Germline CDR1 and CDR2: LNHDA and SQIVND (reference sequence). The V gene end was trimmed by 3 bases and the J gene end by 1 base; junction bases not matched to a gene: 2. The CDR3 runs 15 residues. The rearrangement joins TRBV19 to TRBJ2-5; 10 bases map to TRBD2. This receptor was identified in a man between 18 and 29 years old in good health and CMV-seronegative. Sequencing was carried out using PBMCs. CDR3 amino acids: CASSISGGPQETQYF. The CDR3 nucleotides read TGTGCCAGTAGTATTAGCGGGGGGCCCCAAGAGACCCAGTACTTC.